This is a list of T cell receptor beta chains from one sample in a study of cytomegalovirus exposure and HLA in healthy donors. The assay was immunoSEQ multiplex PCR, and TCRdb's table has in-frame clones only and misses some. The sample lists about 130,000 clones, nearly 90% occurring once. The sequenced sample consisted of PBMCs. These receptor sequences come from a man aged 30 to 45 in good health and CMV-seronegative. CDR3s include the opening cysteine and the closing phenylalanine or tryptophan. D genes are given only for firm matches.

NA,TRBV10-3,CAISGQQQETQYF
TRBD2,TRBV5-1,CASSMLAGGSYNEQFF
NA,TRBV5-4,CASSLGQGISYEQYF
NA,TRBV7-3,CASSLTGDSYNEQFF
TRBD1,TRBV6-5,CASSLYRGHYGYTF
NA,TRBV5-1,CASRSRWDTSYEQYF
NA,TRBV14,CASSQTFSDSGANVLTF
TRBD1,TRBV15,CATSREGTGGEKLFF
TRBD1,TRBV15,CATSRDSALGELFF
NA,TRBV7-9,CASSLVRDEQFF
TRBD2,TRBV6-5,CASSYSGGGGTGELFF
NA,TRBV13,CASISTEGETEAFF
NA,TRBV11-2,CASSLDWGLEAFF
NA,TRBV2,CASSPIYEQYF
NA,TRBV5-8,CASSLGQVSNQPQHF
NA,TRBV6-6,CASSYVEGSNQPQHF
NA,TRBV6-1,CASSERWEQFF
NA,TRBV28,CVSGRSSYNSPLHF
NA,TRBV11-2,CASSFGWAGYNSPLHF
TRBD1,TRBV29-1,CSVERDRDYNEQFF
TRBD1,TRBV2,CASRGTGPQPQHF
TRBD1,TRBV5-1,CASSRDRGYYEQYF
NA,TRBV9,CASSLTGALSYNSPLHF
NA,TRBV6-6,CASSPSGDTTYEQYF
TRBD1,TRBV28,CASSLISTGGLYEQYF
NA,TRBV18,CASSQTQGATNEKLFF
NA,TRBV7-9,CASSLGSPSPNEQFF
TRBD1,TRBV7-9,CASSSPGQGATNEKLFF
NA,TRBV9,CASSVAPTGGETQYF
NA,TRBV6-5,CASRLNRDTSYEQYF
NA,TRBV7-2,CASSLGDSPLHF
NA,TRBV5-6,CASSLGGIRSYNEQFF
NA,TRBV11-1,CASSLRTVQETQYF